These 5 T cell receptor beta chains originate from one sample sequenced in a study of tumor-infiltrating lymphocytes in primary liver carcinoma. Taking about 20-31 mg of unsorted bulk tissue, the authors co-extracted RNA and DNA. From around 0.5 ug of total RNA, TCR beta-specific cDNA was reverse-transcribed using a constant-region primer. Three nested multiplex PCR rounds, a slightly modified ARM-PCR, produced the libraries for TCR beta. The first two PCR rounds used TRBV1-TRBV30 forward primers with a C-beta reverse primer, 10 to 11 cycles each. TCRdb re-called the multiplex PCR reads with MiXCR, one entry per CDR3 protein. The sample yields some 43,000 distinct CDR3 sequences, over 65% seen once. The material sequenced was liver tumor tissue from sampling region 5. Subset meaning: tumor region T5, tumor centre. The receptors originated from a man aged 35-49 years with primary liver carcinoma and hepatitis B virus infection.

This clonotype was counted at least ten times. This sequence joins TRBV12-3 or TRBV12-4 and TRBJ1-3, with a possible D match to TRBD1 (6 bases). V was clipped by 6 bases and J by 4 bases, with 13 bases between them. The CDR3 has 14 amino acids. Here the CDR3 DNA reads TGTGCCAGCAGCCTACAGGGAGCCGGAAACACCATATATTTT. It specifies CASSLQGAGNTIYF.

J is TRBJ1-1 and V is TRBV5-1; 10 bases line up with TRBD1. With 7 bases clipped from V and 2 bases from J, the junction kept 11 bases outside the gene matches. This CDR3 contains 16 residues. Germline-derived CDR1 and CDR2 are SGHRS and YFSETQ. The CDR3 spells CASQKTGGGGNTEAFF. CDR3 DNA: TGCGCCAGCCAGAAGACAGGGGGCGGAGGTAACACTGAAGCTTTCTTT.

This clonotype is a singleton in its sample. The junction departs from germline at one end; a sequencing error may be responsible. The chain couples TRBV11-2 to TRBJ1-1; D remains ambiguous. The CDR3 totals 14 residues. Germline V lookup: CDR1 SGHAT, CDR2 FQNNGV. CDR3 DNA sequence: TGTACCAGCAGCCTACAGACATGGGGCACTGAAGCTTTCTTT. Amino acid sequence: CTSSLQTWGTEAFF.

This clonotype was counted ten times or more. The V call is TRBV28, the J call TRBJ2-2; the match to TRBD1 covers 7 bases. CDR1 is MDHEN and CDR2 is SYDVKM in the germline V gene. The CDR3 has 14 residues. Losses at the gene ends were 3 bases for V and 10 bases for J; bases not matched to a gene: 8. CDR3 coding DNA: TGTGCCAGCAGTTTTTTAGGGGGCGTGAAGGAGCTGTTTTTT. Translation gives CASSFLGGVKELFF.

The count of this clonotype is one. Sequence at one end of the junction differs from germline and may be a read error. The chain's CDR3 is CPSSWDRVFTGELLF. In nucleotides, the CDR3 is TGCCCCAGCAGTTGGGACAGGGTTTTCACCGGGGAGCTGCTTTTT. The chain is built from TRBV4-1 and TRBJ2-2, with 9 nucleotides matching TRBD1. CDR3 length: 15 amino acids. CDR1 and CDR2 from the germline V gene are MGHRA and YSYEKL.